Included here is one T cell receptor (beta chain) sequence, with context. Trimming shortened V by 0 bases and J by 5 bases, and 7 bases separated the two germline ends. Germline V lookup: CDR1 LNHNV, CDR2 YYDKDF (reference sequence). This CDR3 contains 13 residues. How the authors handled the data: Estimation of nucleated cell counts was performed using reference gene primer amplification. Sequenced by immunoSEQ multiplex PCR; TCRdb stores in-frame clones only, minus some. V, J and clone size derive from that table, while D and trimming were established from the DNA sequence. This table has some 500,000 clones, 85% to 90% appearing once. This sample was taken from a study of blood T cell repertoires in COVID-19. Study information: Samples representing acute and convalescent COVID-19 were sourced from the United States, Italy and Spain. Sources were T cells, B-cell-depleted T cells, or PBMCs; the material itself was cDNA or gDNA.

The source of this sequence is a woman aged 50 to 65 with COVID-19, enrolled during active disease. Specimen: peripheral blood. The V gene is TRBV15, the J gene TRBJ2-5, with D hard to call. CDR3 region: CATSREIGETQYF. The CDR3 DNA sequence: TGTGCCACCAGCAGAGAGATCGGGGAGACCCAGTACTTC.